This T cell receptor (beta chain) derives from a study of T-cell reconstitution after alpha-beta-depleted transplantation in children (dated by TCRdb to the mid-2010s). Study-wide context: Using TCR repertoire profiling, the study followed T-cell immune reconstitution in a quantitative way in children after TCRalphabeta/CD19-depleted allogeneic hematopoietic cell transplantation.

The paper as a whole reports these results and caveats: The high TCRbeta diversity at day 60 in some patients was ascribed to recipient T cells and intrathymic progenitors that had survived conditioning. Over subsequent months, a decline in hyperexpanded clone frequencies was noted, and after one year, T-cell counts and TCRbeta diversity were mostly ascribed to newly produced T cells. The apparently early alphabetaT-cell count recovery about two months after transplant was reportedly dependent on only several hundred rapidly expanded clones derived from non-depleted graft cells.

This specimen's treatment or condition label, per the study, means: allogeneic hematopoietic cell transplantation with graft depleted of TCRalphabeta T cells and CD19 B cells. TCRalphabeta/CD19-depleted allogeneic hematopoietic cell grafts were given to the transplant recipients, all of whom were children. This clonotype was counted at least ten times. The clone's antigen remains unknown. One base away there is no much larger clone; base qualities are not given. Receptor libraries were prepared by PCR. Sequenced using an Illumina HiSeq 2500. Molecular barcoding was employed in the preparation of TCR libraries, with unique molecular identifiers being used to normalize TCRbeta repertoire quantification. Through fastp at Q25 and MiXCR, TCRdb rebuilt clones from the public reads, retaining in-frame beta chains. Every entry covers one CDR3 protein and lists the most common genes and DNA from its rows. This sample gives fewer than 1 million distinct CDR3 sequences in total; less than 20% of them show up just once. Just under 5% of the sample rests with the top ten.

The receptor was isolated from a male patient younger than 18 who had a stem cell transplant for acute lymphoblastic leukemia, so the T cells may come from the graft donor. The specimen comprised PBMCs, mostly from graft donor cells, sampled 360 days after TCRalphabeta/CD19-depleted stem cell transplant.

In nucleotide form, the sequence is TGTGCCAGCACCCCAGCGGGGCTTCATGGCTACACCTTC. Protein translation: CASTPAGLHGYTF. The rearranged segments are TRBV7-6 and TRBJ1-2; a tentative D match to TRBD1 spans 5 bases. From cysteine to phenylalanine, the CDR3 is 13 amino acids long. Just CDR3 DNA is preserved here, 39 bases in frame from base 1. The germline V gene specifies SGHVS as CDR1 and FNYEAQ as CDR2. The V end loses 7 bases and the J end loses 6 bases, and a stretch of 15 bases separates them.